What follows is one T cell receptor beta chain and its context. Its antigen remains unknown. This sample is part of a study of OX40 agonist ivuxolimab in advanced cancers. As for the study in general: Patients were treated with intravenous ivuxolimab, dosed at 0.01 to 10 mg/kg and infused every 2 weeks. A mean age of roughly 60 years, range about 20 to 79, was recorded, and 80% to 90% were male. Hepatocellular carcinoma, melanoma, renal cell or head and neck cancer was diagnosed in the dose-escalation patients.

Clones were sequenced by immunoSEQ multiplex PCR, and TCRdb holds only the in-frame ones, with some missing. This table holds approximately 80,000 clones, 85% found once. CDR1 and CDR2 from the germline V gene are SGHTS and YDEGEE. The CDR3 loop spans 16 amino acids. V was clipped by 4 bases and J by 2 bases; unmatched bases: 6. The study's findings and limits: Near-lowest levels of clonal expansion characterized partial responders at 0.1-3.0 mg/kg.

The chain joins TRBV5-8 to TRBJ2-5, with 12 positions matching TRBD1. Specimen: CD4+ or CD8+ T cells sorted from blood, collected in a trial of the OX40 agonist ivuxolimab. The clonotype originates from an adult with an advanced solid tumor such as melanoma, head and neck, liver or kidney cancer. In nucleotides, the CDR3 is TGTGCCAGCAGCCCGGGACAGGGGGCTCGGCAAGAGACCCAGTACTTC. Its translation is CASSPGQGARQETQYF.